This TCR beta chain was captured by sequencing in a study of T-cell memory formation after mild COVID-19 (dated by TCRdb to the early 2020s). Some background on the complete study: Most TCR sequence clusters were specific to one of the two donors. Longitudinal TCRalpha and TCRbeta repertoire sequencing tracked T-cell clones expanding and contracting after mild COVID-19 in a couple of donors. Two young, previously healthy adult volunteers, one female and one male, were included in the cohort.

The research as a whole found: The study covered only a couple of mild cases, and larger cohorts including severe cases with pre-infection samples were considered necessary. From day 15 to 85, contracting clones showed balanced CD4/CD8 phenotypes, whereas a second wave of clones that expanded from day 15 to 37 leaned towards CD4+. Some responding clones were found in pre-infection memory, which suggests that pre-existing cross-reactive memory T cells took part in the SARS-CoV-2 response. Whether the second-wave clones peaking on day 37 were SARS-CoV-2 specific was not confirmed. Contracting CD4+ clones were found mainly in CM and EM memory subsets, while CD8+ clones were enriched in EMRA.

Spanning cysteine to phenylalanine, the CDR3 consists of 13 amino acids. Just the 39-base CDR3 DNA is kept, in frame starting at base 1. Per the germline V gene, SGHRS is the CDR1 and YFSETQ is the CDR2. V and J are truncated by 7 bases and 2 bases respectively, leaving an intervening sequence of 12 bases. Ficoll-Paque density gradient centrifugation was the method used to isolate PBMCs. The run used an Illumina NovaSeq 6000. cDNA libraries for TCRalpha and TCRbeta were prepared by 5'RACE using constant-segment primers, with sample barcodes and unique molecular identifiers added. Trizol reagent was used to extract RNA from every sample. Amplification of the libraries took two PCR steps, and the second step added a second sample barcode plus Illumina TruSeq adapters. Libraries were sequenced on an Illumina NovaSeq with 2 x 150 bp paired-end reads. The authors' analysis ran thus. The reads were demultiplexed and collapsed into UMI-guided consensus sequences using migec v1.2.7. Using mixcr v2.1.11, the UMI consensuses were aligned to TRA and TRB V and J templates and assembled into clonotypes. Expanded or contracted clonotypes were those called significant by both edgeR and NoisET, with noise models trained on biological replicates. For edgeR calls, the thresholds were a false discovery rate-adjusted p below 0.01 and a log2 fold-change of 1. As an exploratory analysis of dynamics, max-normalized trajectories of the 1000 most abundant clonotypes were examined with PCA combined with hierarchical clustering. The CD4 or CD8 phenotype of responding clones was assigned using the separately sequenced CD4+ and CD8+ repertoires. TCRdb redid the processing of the public reads, applying fastp at Q25 and MiXCR, and retained in-frame beta chains. CDR3 protein sequences are deduplicated, and each keeps its most common genes and DNA. TCRdb, not the authors, supplied the V and J calls. The sample table shows about 340,000 distinct CDR3 sequences, and 20% to 25% are seen once. Together, the top ten hold around 13% of the sample.

This clonotype has only a few counts. The target of this receptor is not known. There are no base qualities to consult, and no much larger clone falls within one base. This chain is built from TRBV5-1 and TRBJ1-1; the D region possibly corresponds to TRBD1 (6 bases align). This TCR derives from an adult woman who had mild COVID-19 (a few samples of this study predate the infection). The sample titles of this study are shuffled in the database, so cell type and time point are left out; the donor was told from shared clones. Sequenced: PBMCs or a T cell subset sorted from them (not recorded which). The encoded CDR3 is CASFEGVNTEAFF. The bases read TGCGCCAGCTTCGAGGGGGTAAACACTGAAGCTTTCTTT.